The 18 T cell receptor beta chains in this list originate from one sample, sequenced in a study of cytomegalovirus exposure and HLA in healthy donors (dated by TCRdb to the late 2010s). Receptor amplification or capture employed the immunoSEQ multiplex PCR assay. A mixture of 60 forward primers for TCR Vbeta segments and 13 reverse primers for TCR Jbeta segments was used in the multiplex PCR. TCRdb carries this immuneACCESS record with in-frame sequences only. Its versions omit some clonotypes, under half of them owing to an unresolved V gene in the studies checked, with the rest unexplained. Across this sample there are some 71,000 clones, with approximately 67% seen only once. Together, the top ten hold approximately 7.6% of the sample. What was sequenced was PBMCs. All receptors come from a man in his forties in good health and CMV-seropositive.

This clone was counted a few times. The chain couples TRBV5-5 to TRBJ2-7; 12 bases are a match to TRBD2. Trimming took 5 bases from V and 6 from J; bases not matched to a gene: 6. CDR3 size: 14 residues. The germline V gene encodes CDR1 SGHKS and CDR2 YYEKEE (reference sequence). In DNA form, the CDR3 reads TGTGCCAGCAGGTCGACTAGCGGGAGTGGCGAGCAGTACTTC. It specifies CASRSTSGSGEQYF.

The chain couples TRBV30 to TRBJ2-7, with unresolved D. Germline assignment: CDR1 GTSNPN and CDR2 SVGIG (reference sequence). The CDR3 runs 13 residues. Deletions cut 2 bases from V and 2 bases from J, with 10 bases between. In nucleotides, the CDR3 is TGTGCCTGGAGTCGTCAGGTGGCCTACGAGCAGTACTTC. Amino acid sequence: CAWSRQVAYEQYF.

The chain has TRBV5-6 and TRBJ2-3, with 9 bases fitting TRBD1. The CDR3 contains 15 residues. Per germline, CDR1 SGHDT and CDR2 YYEEEE. V lost 3 bases and J lost 2; bases outside the gene matches: 4. The CDR3 spells CASSSDRGVTDTQYF. The DNA for the CDR3 is TGTGCCAGCAGCTCGGACAGGGGTGTCACAGATACGCAGTATTTT.

A few counts support this clone. The genes are TRBV6-5 and TRBJ1-2, with TRBD1 matching over 12 bases. CDR1 is MNHEY, CDR2 SVGAGI, per germline. The CDR3 covers 16 residues. The J segment lost 5 bases and the V segment lost 2 bases, leaving 6 bases of the junction unmatched. CDR3 in DNA: TGTGCCAGCAGTTACGGGACAGGGGGCGAAGCATATGGCTACACCTTC. This codes for CASSYGTGGEAYGYTF.

The gene calls are TRBV5-6 and TRBJ1-2, with 7 bases matching TRBD1. Looked up from germline, CDR1 is SGHDT and CDR2 is YYEEEE. The CDR3 contains 13 residues. Germline trimming cut 5 bases from V and 6 bases from J; bases unmatched to any gene: 7. CDR3 amino acids: CASSRDRVHGYTF. The CDR3 nucleotides are TGTGCCAGCAGTCGAGACAGGGTCCATGGCTACACCTTC.

The J gene is TRBJ2-2, the V gene TRBV25-1, with TRBD1 matching over 12 bases. V shed 6 bases and J 7 bases; nucleotides not matched to a gene: 12. Germline V gene data show CDR1 as MGHDK and CDR2 as SYGVNS. The CDR3 loop spans 17 amino acids. The DNA of the CDR3 is TGTGCCAGCAGGACGAGCTCCGGGACAGGGGGCGTCGGGGAGCTGTTTTTT. This gives the protein CASRTSSGTGGVGELFF.

This clone was seen just once. V gene TRBV2 combines with J gene TRBJ1-4; no firm D call. Trimming removed 1 base from V and 8 bases from J, with 11 bases in between. CDR1 and CDR2 (germline): SNHLY, FYNNEI. The CDR3 loop spans 14 amino acids. The CDR3 sequence is CASSEDNYLEKLFF. Here the CDR3 DNA reads TGTGCCAGCAGTGAAGATAACTACCTCGAAAAACTGTTTTTT.

The chain employs TRBV28 and TRBJ1-4; a weak D match, TRBD1 (5 bases). There are 14 residues in the CDR3. Per the germline V gene, CDR1 is MDHEN and CDR2 is SYDVKM. The V gene lost 7 bases and the J gene lost 8 bases, with 17 bases spanning the gap. CDR3 sequence: CASIPGGDGEKLFF. The CDR3 DNA is TGTGCCAGCATCCCGGGAGGGGATGGGGAAAAACTGTTTTTT.

V and J are TRBV5-1 and TRBJ2-2; a possible D gene is TRBD2 (6 bases). V lost 1 base to trimming and J lost 3 bases, with 10 bases between them. Germline V CDR1 and CDR2: SGHRS, YFSETQ. The CDR3 has 15 amino acids. CDR3 protein: CASSLPGVDTGELFF. The CDR3 DNA follows: TGCGCCAGCAGCTTGCCGGGAGTCGACACCGGGGAGCTGTTTTTT.

The chain carries TRBV30 and TRBJ1-1, with D possibly matching TRBD1 (5 bases). V lost 3 bases and J lost 3, with 11 bases in between. From germline, CDR1 is GTSNPN and CDR2 SVGIG (reference sequence). This CDR3 contains 13 residues. CDR3 protein: CAWRADMYTEAFF. The CDR3 region has the DNA TGTGCCTGGAGGGCGGACATGTACACTGAAGCTTTCTTT.

This clone was recorded only once. The chain joins TRBV7-6 to TRBJ2-5, with 10 bases lining up with TRBD1. The CDR3 has 15 amino acids. Germline trimming cut 3 bases from V and 0 bases from J; bases unmatched to any gene: 1. The germline V gene encodes CDR1 SGHVS and CDR2 FNYEAQ. This CDR3 is CASSFGTGDQETQYF. The CDR3 nucleotides are TGTGCCAGCAGCTTTGGGACAGGGGACCAAGAGACCCAGTACTTC.

The rearrangement joins TRBV5-1 to TRBJ2-1; weak D call: TRBD2 (6 bases). The CDR3 is made up of 14 amino acids. CDR1 is SGHRS, CDR2 YFSETQ, per germline. Between the trimmed V and J ends, which lost 2 bases and 4 bases, there was a span of 10 bases. The CDR3 region has the DNA TGCGCCAGCAGCTTAGGGGACTTTTACAATGAGCAGTTCTTC. Translation gives CASSLGDFYNEQFF.

Comments on this clone: Because the CDR3 is missing its conserved closing phenylalanine or tryptophan, this is likely a read error. The V and J genes are TRBV29-1 and TRBJ1-1; unclear D gene. Per germline, CDR1 SQVTM and CDR2 ANQGSEA. V was shortened by 5 bases and J by 0 bases, with 10 bases between the two germline ends. This CDR3 contains 13 residues. The CDR3 coding sequence is TGCAGCGTTTCTGGGCAGTTGAACACTGAAGCTTTCGTT. Translated: CSVSGQLNTEAFV.

This chain connects TRBV6-6 to TRBJ1-6; unclear D gene. The V and J ends lost 5 bases and 13 bases respectively, with 18 bases between them. The germline CDR1 and CDR2 sequences are MNHNY and SVGAGI (reference sequence). The CDR3 totals 14 residues. CDR3: CASSQPHEVAPLHF. The DNA of the CDR3 is TGTGCCAGCAGTCAACCGCATGAGGTGGCCCCCCTCCACTTT.

The chain recombines TRBV14 with TRBJ2-4; 7 bases fit TRBD2. V was pared by 3 bases and J by 2 bases, with 1 base of the junction left unmatched. There are 14 residues in the CDR3. Germline V lookup: CDR1 SGHDN, CDR2 FVKESK. CDR3 coding DNA: TGTGCCAGCAGCCAGGGGACTACCAAAAACATTCAGTACTTC. Translation: CASSQGTTKNIQYF.

This clone showed up just a few times. The V call is TRBV6-5, the J call TRBJ2-1; weak D call: TRBD2 (5 bases). V dropped 4 bases and J dropped 8 bases, with 18 bases sitting between them. The germline V gene encodes CDR1 MNHEY and CDR2 SVGAGI. The CDR3 is made up of 15 amino acids. Written as DNA, the CDR3 is TGTGCCAGCAGTTTTTGGCCAAGACTGAGGGATGAGCAGTTCTTC. Encoded protein: CASSFWPRLRDEQFF.

The chain recombines TRBV5-1 with TRBJ1-2; maybe TRBD1 (5 bases). With 0 bases removed from V and 5 bases from J, the gap between germline ends came to 23 bases. The CDR3 extends over 18 amino acids. Per the germline V gene, CDR1 is SGHRS and CDR2 is YFSETQ. In DNA form, the CDR3 reads TGCGCCAGCAGCTTGGAGGGAGCTTTAGGGGTCGGAGGGTATGGCTACACCTTC. Encoded protein: CASSLEGALGVGGYGYTF.

The genes are TRBV5-4 and TRBJ1-2; D is possibly TRBD1 (6 bases). CDR3 length: 15 residues. Germline CDR1 and CDR2: SGHNT and YYREEE (reference sequence). The germline V and J ends were trimmed by 4 bases and 4 bases, with 17 bases remaining between them. The CDR3 spells CASSQMVTGTYGYTF. For the CDR3, the DNA is TGTGCCAGCAGCCAGATGGTCACAGGGACCTATGGCTACACCTTC.